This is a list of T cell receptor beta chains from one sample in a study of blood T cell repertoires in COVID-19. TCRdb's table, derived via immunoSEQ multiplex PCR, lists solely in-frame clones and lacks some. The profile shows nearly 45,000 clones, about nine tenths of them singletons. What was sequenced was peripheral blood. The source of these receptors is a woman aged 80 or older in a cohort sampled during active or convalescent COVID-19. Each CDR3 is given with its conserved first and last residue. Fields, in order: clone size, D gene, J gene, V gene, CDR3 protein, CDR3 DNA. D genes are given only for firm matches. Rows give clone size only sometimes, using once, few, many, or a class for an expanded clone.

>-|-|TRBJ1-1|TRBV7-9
CASSPGTGSEAFF
TGTGCCAGCAGCCCCGGGACCGGGAGTGAAGCTTTCTTT
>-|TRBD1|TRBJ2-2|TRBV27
CASSNLRSPRGRNTGELFF
TGTGCCAGCAGTAACTTAAGGTCTCCCAGGGGGCGGAACACCGGGGAGCTGTTTTTT
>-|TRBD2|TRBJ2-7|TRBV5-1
CASSLFSGGWYEQYF
TGCGCCAGCAGCTTATTCAGCGGGGGGTGGTACGAGCAGTACTTC
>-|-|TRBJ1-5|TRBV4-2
CASSQAGQPQHF
TGTGCCAGCAGCCAAGCCGGTCAGCCCCAGCATTTT
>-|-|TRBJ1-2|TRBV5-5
CASSLAGGNYGYTF
TGTGCCAGCAGCTTGGCCGGGGGAAACTATGGCTACACCTTC
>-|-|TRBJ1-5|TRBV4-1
CASSLQGWSNQPQHF
TGCGCCAGCAGCCTACAGGGATGGAGCAATCAGCCCCAGCATTTT
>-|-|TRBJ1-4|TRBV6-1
CASSEMGRREKLFF
TGTGCCAGCAGTGAAATGGGTAGGAGGGAAAAACTGTTTTTT
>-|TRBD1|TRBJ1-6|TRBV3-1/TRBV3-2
CASRPTGNSPLHF
TGTGCCAGCAGGCCGACAGGGAATTCACCCCTCCACTTT
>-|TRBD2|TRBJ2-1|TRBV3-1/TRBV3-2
CASSQDGGTSGIHLSNEQFF
TGTGCCAGCAGCCAAGATGGGGGGACTAGCGGGATACACCTCTCCAATGAGCAGTTCTTC
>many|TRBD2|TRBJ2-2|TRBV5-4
CASSGGLLLANTGELFF
TGTGCCAGCAGCGGGGGACTACTACTTGCGAACACCGGGGAGCTGTTTTTT
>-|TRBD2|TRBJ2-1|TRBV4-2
CASSQGPLAGGINEQFF
TGTGCCAGCAGCCAAGGTCCCCTAGCGGGGGGGATCAATGAGCAGTTCTTC
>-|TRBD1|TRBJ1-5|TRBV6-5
CASRDGQGGQPQHF
TGTGCCAGCAGGGACGGACAGGGAGGTCAGCCCCAGCATTTT
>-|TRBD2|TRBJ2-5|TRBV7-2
CASSAGLAWNMETQYF
TGTGCCAGCAGCGCGGGACTAGCGTGGAACATGGAGACCCAGTACTTC
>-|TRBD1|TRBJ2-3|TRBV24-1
CATSDRRDRGRIADTQYF
TGTGCCACCAGTGATCGTAGGGACAGGGGGCGTATCGCAGATACGCAGTATTTT
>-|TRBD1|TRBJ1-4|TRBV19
CASSPTGVSEKLFF
TGTGCCAGTAGCCCCACAGGGGTCAGTGAAAAACTGTTTTTT
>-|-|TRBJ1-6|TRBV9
CASSVDAGDYNSPLHF
TGTGCCAGCAGCGTAGACGCGGGAGACTATAATTCACCCCTCCACTTT
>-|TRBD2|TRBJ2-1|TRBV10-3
CAISLGTSVDEQFF
TGTGCCATCAGCTTAGGGACTAGCGTCGATGAGCAGTTCTTC
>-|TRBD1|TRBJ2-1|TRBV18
CASSPGTGSYNEQFF
TGTGCCAGCTCACCGGGGACAGGGTCCTACAATGAGCAGTTCTTC
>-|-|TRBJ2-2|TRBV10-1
CASSVATGNTGELFF
TGCGCCAGCAGTGTAGCGACAGGGAACACCGGGGAGCTGTTTTTT
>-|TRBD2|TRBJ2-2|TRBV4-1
CASSQGGREGLYPGELFF
TGCGCCAGCAGCCAAGGTGGCAGGGAGGGGCTCTATCCCGGGGAGCTGTTTTTT
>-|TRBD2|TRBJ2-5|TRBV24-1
CATSDSSGGRETQYF
TGTGCCACCAGTGATTCTAGCGGGGGTCGGGAGACCCAGTACTTC
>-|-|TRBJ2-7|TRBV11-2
CASSLGGDTYEQYF
TGTGCCAGCAGCTTAGGAGGGGACACCTACGAGCAGTACTTC
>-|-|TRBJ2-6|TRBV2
CASSDGGAYGANVLTF
TGTGCCAGCAGTGATGGGGGGGCTTATGGGGCCAACGTCCTGACTTTC
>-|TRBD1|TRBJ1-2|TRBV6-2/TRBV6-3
CASSYAGTGGGYTF
TGTGCCAGCAGTTACGCCGGGACAGGGGGAGGCTACACCTTC
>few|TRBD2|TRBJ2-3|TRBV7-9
CASSATSGRTDTQYF
TGTGCCAGCAGCGCGACTAGCGGGAGGACAGATACGCAGTATTTT
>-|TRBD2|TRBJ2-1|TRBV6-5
CASSRGRALDNEQFF
TGTGCCAGCAGTCGCGGGAGGGCCCTTGACAATGAGCAGTTCTTC
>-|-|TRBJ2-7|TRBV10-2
CASSESAGASYEQYF
TGCGCCAGCAGTGAGTCTGCAGGGGCCTCCTACGAGCAGTACTTC
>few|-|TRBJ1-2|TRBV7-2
CASSLASGANYGYTF
TGTGCCAGCAGCTTAGCTTCTGGGGCGAACTATGGCTACACCTTC
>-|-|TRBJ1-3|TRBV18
CASSPRKELYSGNTIYF
TGTGCCAGCTCACCACGTAAAGAGCTGTATTCTGGAAACACCATATATTTT
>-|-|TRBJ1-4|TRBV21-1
CASRTTGPGEKLFF
TGTGCCAGCAGAACGACAGGCCCGGGGGAAAAACTGTTTTTT
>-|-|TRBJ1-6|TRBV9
CASSAAPGTRNSPLHF
TGTGCCAGCAGCGCCGCCCCCGGGACAAGGAATTCACCCCTCCACTTT
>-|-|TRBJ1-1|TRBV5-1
CASSFGGGRTEAFF
TGCGCCAGCAGCTTTGGCGGGGGTCGTACTGAAGCTTTCTTT
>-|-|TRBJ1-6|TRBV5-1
CASSPQDGLNSPLHF
TGCGCCAGCAGCCCCCAGGACGGACTTAATTCACCCCTCCACTTT
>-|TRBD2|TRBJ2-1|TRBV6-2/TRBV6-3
CASSPSTSGWRNEQFF
TGTGCCAGCAGCCCTTCGACTAGCGGGTGGCGTAATGAGCAGTTCTTC
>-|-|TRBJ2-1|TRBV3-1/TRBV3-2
CASRPGGQSGDEQFF
TGTGCCAGCAGGCCCGGGGGACAGTCTGGGGATGAGCAGTTCTTC
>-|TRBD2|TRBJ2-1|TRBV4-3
CASSPRAASGNVEQFF
TGCGCCAGCAGCCCCAGAGCGGCTAGCGGGAATGTTGAGCAGTTCTTC
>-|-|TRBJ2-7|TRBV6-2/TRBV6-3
CASSYSLVAVDKLTYEQYF
TGTGCCAGCAGTTACTCGCTTGTAGCGGTCGACAAATTAACCTACGAGCAGTACTTC
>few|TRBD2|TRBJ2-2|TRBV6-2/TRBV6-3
CASSYSGLAGYANTGELFF
TGTGCCAGCAGTTACTCGGGACTAGCGGGATACGCGAACACCGGGGAGCTGTTTTTT
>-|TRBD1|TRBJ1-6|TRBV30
CAFYDSPGQEGSPLHF
TGTGCCTTCTACGATTCTCCGGGACAGGAAGGTTCACCCCTCCACTTT
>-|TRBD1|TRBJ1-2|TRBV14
CASSRSGTGDYGYTF
TGTGCCAGCAGCCGTTCCGGGACAGGGGACTATGGCTACACCTTC
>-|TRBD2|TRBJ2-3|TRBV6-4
CASSDSWRGGSDTQYF
TGTGCCAGCAGTGACTCCTGGCGGGGGGGCTCAGATACGCAGTATTTT